The 9 T cell receptor beta chains listed next were all sequenced from one sample in a study of early T cells in non-severe SARS-CoV-2 infection. TCRdb redid the calling of the 5' RACE reads with MiXCR, one entry per CDR3 protein. The sample carries tens of thousands of distinct CDR3 sequences, around 6.5% recorded once. This specimen was whole blood, taken at baseline. Receptor source: an adult who was a healthcare worker with PCR-confirmed SARS-CoV-2 infection or an uninfected control (not recorded which).

The chain joins TRBV6-2 or TRBV6-3 to TRBJ1-2, with 7 bases that match TRBD1. CDR1 is MNHEY, CDR2 SVGEGT, per germline. Trimming cost V 6 bases and J 2 bases; bases outside gene matches: 3. CDR3 size: 13 residues. CDR3 sequence: CASSWDRNYGYTF. CDR3 DNA sequence: TGTGCCAGCAGCTGGGACAGAAACTATGGCTACACCTTC.

This clonotype has ten or more counts. V usage is TRBV5-5 and J usage is TRBJ1-5; D is ambiguous. The CDR3 runs 14 residues. Germline CDR1 and CDR2: SGHKS and YYEKEE (reference sequence). V lost 2 bases, J lost 1 base, and 7 bases lay in between. In DNA, the CDR3 is TGTGCCAGCAGCTTCGTTCCCAGCAATCAGCCCCAGCATTTT. Amino acids: CASSFVPSNQPQHF.

This clonotype occurred many times. This rearrangement joins TRBV24-1 to TRBJ2-3; the match to TRBD1 covers 7 bases. The V gene end was trimmed by 4 bases and the J gene end by 11 bases; junction bases not matched to a gene: 5. Germline values: CDR1 KGHDR, CDR2 SFDVKD. The CDR3 is 12 amino acids. The CDR3, as DNA: TGTGCCACCAGTGAGTCCGGGACAGAGCAGTATTTT. This translates into CATSESGTEQYF.

Ten or more counts support this clonotype. The gene calls are TRBV24-1 and TRBJ2-1; D ambiguous. Germline V gene sequence: CDR1 KGHDR, CDR2 SFDVKD. Trimming took 2 bases from V and 9 from J, leaving 16 bases between them. This CDR3 is 15 amino acids long. The CDR3 here is CATSDSRDWGFEQFF. The CDR3 DNA is TGTGCCACCAGTGATTCCCGTGACTGGGGATTTGAGCAGTTCTTC.

The gene calls are TRBV11-2 and TRBJ2-3; TRBD1 matches 8 bases. This CDR3 is built from 16 residues. Germline CDR1 reads SGHAT; CDR2 reads FQNNGV. The V and J ends lost 5 bases and 3 bases, in that order; junction bases with no gene match: 10. The CDR3 coding sequence is TGTGCCAGCAGCCTCGCCGGACAGGGTCAAACAGATACGCAGTATTTT. Protein sequence: CASSLAGQGQTDTQYF.

This clonotype was seen repeatedly, ten times or more. The V gene is TRBV7-8, the J gene TRBJ1-6, with D uncertain. This CDR3 contains 13 residues. Trimming removed 2 bases from V and 7 bases from J, with 6 bases in between. Germline V gives CDR1 SGHVS, CDR2 FQNEAQ. The CDR3 DNA reads TGTGCCAGCAGCTTATCACAGAATTCACCCCTCCACTTT. Its translation is CASSLSQNSPLHF.

This clonotype was seen repeatedly, ten times or more. The chain combines TRBV4-2 with TRBJ2-4; TRBD1 matches at 10 bases. V lost 4 bases, J lost 8 bases, and 5 bases stayed unmatched. The CDR3 sequence is 14 residues long. Germline lookup yields CDR1 LGHNA and CDR2 YNFKEQ. CDR3 bases: TGTGCCAGCAGCCTCGGGACAGGGGATGACATTCAGTACTTC. Translation: CASSLGTGDDIQYF.

This chain connects TRBV6-5 to TRBJ1-6, with 7 bases that match TRBD1. Looked up from germline, CDR1 is MNHEY and CDR2 is SVGAGI. The CDR3 contains 15 residues. V gave up 6 bases and J gave up 9 bases; unmatched junction bases: 11. CDR3 nucleotide sequence: TGTGCCAGCAGGCGCGAAGGGGGCTCTAGTTCACCCCTCCACTTT. It codes for CASRREGGSSSPLHF.

The rearrangement joins TRBV12-3 or TRBV12-4 to TRBJ1-6, with D perhaps matching TRBD1 (6 bases). The CDR3 is 13 amino acids. V was clipped by 6 bases and J by 10 bases, with 13 bases between them. The CDR3 sequence is CASRGAGQSPLHF. The CDR3 nucleotides are TGTGCCAGCAGGGGGGCAGGCCAATCACCCCTCCACTTT.